These T cell receptor beta chains were read from a single sample in a study of metastatic and nonmetastatic thyroid tumors. TCRdb re-called the PCR reads with MiXCR. The sample holds roughly 5,400 clones, around 32% seen once. The specimen was adjacent normal tissue. Receptor source: a female donor with papillary thyroid cancer or a benign thyroid nodule (not recorded which). Some clones in this sample may be carry-over from other donors' samples. CDR3s include the opening cysteine and the closing phenylalanine or tryptophan. A D gene is named only where the DNA matches it firmly. Size is omitted from some rows. Given values are once, few, many or a class for expanded clones.

DNA	CDR3	J	size	V	D
TGTGCCAGTAGTACCGGGACTTCGGGGACCCAGTACTTC	CASSTGTSGTQYF	TRBJ2-5	NA	TRBV19	NA
TGTGCCAGCAGATACTACAGGGGGCAGGTGACCCAGTACTTC	CASRYYRGQVTQYF	TRBJ2-5	NA	TRBV6-4	TRBD1
TGTGCCAGCAGCTTAGCGAAGGGGGTCAGGCAGCCCCAGCATTTT	CASSLAKGVRQPQHF	TRBJ1-5	medium-sized	TRBV7-2	NA
TGTGCCAGCATGGGACAGGGTAACAAAGAGACCCAGTACTTC	CASMGQGNKETQYF	TRBJ2-5	many	TRBV6-1	TRBD1
TGCGCCAGCAGCGAGGGCTTAGGGAAAGGTGGAAACACCATATATTTT	CASSEGLGKGGNTIYF	TRBJ1-3	NA	TRBV5-1	NA
TGCAGTGCTAGAGACCGCCTGGGAGTAGGTCACTATGGCTACACCTTC	CSARDRLGVGHYGYTF	TRBJ1-2	few	TRBV20-1	NA
TGCAGTGCTAGGCCAGGGGGCGGCTACACCTTC	CSARPGGGYTF	TRBJ1-2	medium-sized	TRBV20-1	TRBD1
TGCGCCAGCAGTATGGGTTCCTACACTGAAGCTTTCTTT	CASSMGSYTEAFF	TRBJ1-1	few	TRBV5-1	NA
TGCAGCGTTTGGGAGAATAGCAATCAGCCCCAGCATTTT	CSVWENSNQPQHF	TRBJ1-5	many	TRBV29-1	NA
TGTGCCACCAGTGATGGGGGGTGGCAGCCCCAGCATTTT	CATSDGGWQPQHF	TRBJ1-5	few	TRBV24-1	NA
TGCGCCAGCAGCTTGGAATTAAGCGGGAACTTCAATGAGCAGTTCTTC	CASSLELSGNFNEQFF	TRBJ2-1	medium-sized	TRBV5-1	TRBD2
TGTGCCAGCAGTGAGAGTAACTATGGCTACACCTTC	CASSESNYGYTF	TRBJ1-2	many	TRBV6-1	NA
TGCAGTGCTTATGTCCGGTTGGGGGGCTACACCTTC	CSAYVRLGGYTF	TRBJ1-2	large	TRBV20-1	NA
TGTGCCAGCAGTGTGGCAGTAAGCAATCAGCCCCAGCATTTT	CASSVAVSNQPQHF	TRBJ1-5	medium-sized	TRBV2	NA
TGTGCCAGCAGTTTAGAGGGACTAGCGAGTACAGATACGCAGTATTTT	CASSLEGLASTDTQYF	TRBJ2-3	few	TRBV28	TRBD2
TGCGCCAGCAGCCTTCTTGGGGGAGGCGGGTCTACGGACGTGTTGGATCAGCCCCAGCATTTT	CASSLLGGGGSTDVLDQPQHF	TRBJ1-5	NA	TRBV5-1	NA
TGTGCCAGCTCCCCGTGGGGGTCTTTTTCCTACGAGCAGTACTTC	CASSPWGSFSYEQYF	TRBJ2-7	few	TRBV5-6	NA
TGTGCCAGCAGTGAAGAGGGGGGGAACAATGAAAAACTGTTTTTT	CASSEEGGNNEKLFF	TRBJ1-4	NA	TRBV2	NA
TGCAGTGCCAGAGACTTAAGTGGGTACACCGGGGAGCTGTTTTTT	CSARDLSGYTGELFF	TRBJ2-2	NA	TRBV20-1	NA
TGTGCCAGCAGCACACTAGGTTCCTCGGGGGCATCCTATGAGCAGTTCTTC	CASSTLGSSGASYEQFF	TRBJ2-1	NA	TRBV13	NA
TGTGCCAGCAACGACTGGGGTGTAGGACCCCGGGGAGAGACCCAGTACTTC	CASNDWGVGPRGETQYF	TRBJ2-5	many	TRBV2	NA
TGTGCCAGTGGGCCGAGACATAGCACAGATACGCAGTATTTT	CASGPRHSTDTQYF	TRBJ2-3	few	TRBV19	NA
TGTGCCAGCAGCTTAAAGTTTGGGGAGAGAGGTGAAGCTTTCTTT	CASSLKFGERGEAFF	TRBJ1-1	medium-sized	TRBV7-2	NA
TGCAGTGCTACAAGCGACAGGGGGCTATACGAGCAGTACTTC	CSATSDRGLYEQYF	TRBJ2-7	large	TRBV20-1	TRBD1
TGTGCCAGCAGTTTTTGGACAGGGGTTGGCTACACCTTC	CASSFWTGVGYTF	TRBJ1-2	few	TRBV27	TRBD1
TGTGCCAGCAGCGGACTGACAGGAGCCTACGAGCAGTACTTC	CASSGLTGAYEQYF	TRBJ2-7	NA	TRBV5-8	NA
TGTGCCAGCAGTTACGACTTTTCCTCTAGCACAGATACGCAGTATTTT	CASSYDFSSSTDTQYF	TRBJ2-3	few	TRBV6-6	NA
TGTGCCAGCAGAATTACAGGGGTGAACACTGAAGCTTTCTTT	CASRITGVNTEAFF	TRBJ1-1	few	TRBV12-3/TRBV12-4	TRBD1
TGCGCCAGCAGCTTGGGCCCCCAAGCGGAGCAGTACTTC	CASSLGPQAEQYF	TRBJ2-7	NA	TRBV5-1	NA
TGTGCCAGCAGCCCCACGGCAGGGGTCTACAATGAGCAGTTCTTC	CASSPTAGVYNEQFF	TRBJ2-1	NA	TRBV9	NA
TGTGCCAGCAGCTTAGTGGGTGAGCAGTACTTC	CASSLVGEQYF	TRBJ2-7	NA	TRBV13	NA
TGTGCCAGCAGTGAATTTCGGGGGAACACCGGGGAGCTGTTTTTT	CASSEFRGNTGELFF	TRBJ2-2	large	TRBV2	NA
TGCAGTGCTAGACCCTTCTCAGACTCTGGGGCCAACGTCCTGACTTTC	CSARPFSDSGANVLTF	TRBJ2-6	NA	TRBV20-1	NA
TGTGCCAGCAGCTATTACAGGGGGCTGGTTTTCTTT	CASSYYRGLVFF	TRBJ1-1	once	TRBV9	TRBD1
TGCAGTGCTAGAGACGCGACAGAGTCCTACGAGCAGTACTTC	CSARDATESYEQYF	TRBJ2-7	NA	TRBV20-1	NA
TGCGCCAGCAGCCTTGGACTGAACACTGAAGCTTTCTTT	CASSLGLNTEAFF	TRBJ1-1	NA	TRBV4-1	NA
TGTGCCAGTAGTAAGCCGGGACAGTGGAATTCACCCCTCCACTTT	CASSKPGQWNSPLHF	TRBJ1-6	medium-sized	TRBV19	TRBD1
TGTGCCAGCAGTTACAAAGGACTAGTACCCTACGAGCAGTACTTC	CASSYKGLVPYEQYF	TRBJ2-7	few	TRBV6-2/TRBV6-3	TRBD2